This T cell receptor (beta chain) was obtained from a study of cytomegalovirus exposure and HLA in healthy donors. Study results and caveats: Serostatus for CMV was the only available immune exposure information.

Points on this clone: Antigen: not known.

V shed 3 bases and J shed 5 bases, with 7 bases lying between them. There are 12 residues in the CDR3. Germline V CDR1 and CDR2: LNHNV, YYDKDF (reference sequence). PCR involved 60 Vbeta and 13 Jbeta primers. Profiled with immunoSEQ multiplex PCR; TCRdb holds only in-frame clones, not every one. The sample holds about 94,000 clones, around 84% seen once. Sequenced material: PBMCs. This clonotype originated in a human donor in good health. This sequence joins TRBV15 and TRBJ2-5; D gene uncertain. For the CDR3, the DNA is TGTGCCACCAGCAGGGTCGGGGAGACCCAGTACTTC. This sequence encodes CATSRVGETQYF.